This passage covers 14 T cell receptor beta chains from one sample sequenced in a study of T cell repertoires in cytomegalovirus infection. These receptors have no identified antigens. A single record per CDR3 protein comes from TCRdb applying MiXCR to the reads. The sample holds some 800,000 distinct CDR3 sequences, around a third seen once. The sequencing used cultured CD8+ T cells from PBMCs, collected from culture after CMV antigen stimulation. These receptors all stem from a human donor in good health (CMV status not recorded). Some clones in this sample may be carry-over from other donors' samples.

In DNA form, the CDR3 reads TGTGCCAGCAGCTTGGAGCGGGACGGAGGGGATCAGCCCCAGCATTTT. Residues: CASSLERDGGDQPQHF. The V call is TRBV5-5, the J call TRBJ1-5; maybe TRBD1 (5 bases). Germline-derived CDR1 and CDR2 are SGHKS and YYEKEE (reference sequence). Between the trimmed V and J ends, which lost 0 bases and 5 bases, there was a span of 15 bases. The CDR3 covers 16 residues.

The V gene is TRBV24-1, the J gene TRBJ2-2; TRBD2 matches at 7 bases. Germline V gene data show CDR1 as KGHDR and CDR2 as SFDVKD. V was pared by 7 bases and J by 4 bases, with 5 bases of the junction left unmatched. The CDR3 is 14 amino acids. CDR3 sequence: CATRAGRGTGELFF. The CDR3 DNA reads TGTGCCACCAGGGCAGGGAGGGGCACCGGGGAGCTGTTTTTT.

This clonotype was recorded at least ten times. The DNA of the CDR3 is TGTGCCAGCAGCTTACGAGGGCAGGGGGCGCGGGGGGACTCCTACAATGAGCAGTTCTTC. Protein product: CASSLRGQGARGDSYNEQFF. The gene calls are TRBV7-8 and TRBJ2-1, with D perhaps assigned TRBD1 or TRBD2 (8 bases each). Between the trimmed V and J ends, which lost 2 bases and 0 bases, there was a span of 23 bases. This CDR3 is 20 amino acids long. Per the germline V gene, CDR1 is SGHVS and CDR2 is FQNEAQ.

In its sample, this clonotype was seen a few times. The J gene is TRBJ1-2, the V gene TRBV12-3 or TRBV12-4, with TRBD1 matching over 8 bases. The ends lost 8 bases at V and 4 bases at J; junction bases unmatched: 12. The CDR3 sequence is 15 residues long. CDR3 coding DNA: TGTGCCAGCGTGGACAGGGAGGTGGCTGGCTATGGCTACACCTTC. It yields the protein CASVDREVAGYGYTF.

This clonotype was observed a handful of times. V usage is TRBV7-9 and J usage is TRBJ2-3, with 7 bases fitting TRBD2. In germline, CDR1 is SEHNR, CDR2 FQNEAQ (reference sequence). This CDR3 contains 16 residues. The V and J ends lost 5 bases and 2 bases, in that order; junction bases with no gene match: 10. The CDR3 loop reads CASSRLAGDPTDTQYF. The CDR3 DNA sequence: TGTGCCAGCAGCCGACTGGCGGGGGACCCCACAGATACGCAGTATTTT.

The J gene is TRBJ2-2, the V gene TRBV7-9; TRBD1 is a possible D gene (6 bases). V was shortened by 4 bases and J by 5 bases, with 14 bases between the two germline ends. The CDR3 covers 15 residues. In germline, CDR1 is SEHNR, CDR2 FQNEAQ (reference sequence). The CDR3 nucleotides read TGTGCCAGCAGCTCCAGGGGTGTGAGTACCGGGGAGCTGTTTTTT. Translation gives CASSSRGVSTGELFF.

This clonotype was detected ten times or more. The chain couples TRBV7-2 to TRBJ2-3, with a possible D match to TRBD2 (6 bases). Germline values: CDR1 SGHTA, CDR2 FQGNSA. The CDR3 extends over 17 amino acids. Trimming took 5 bases from V and 3 from J, leaving 21 bases between them. The CDR3 region has the DNA TGTGCCAGCAGCCAAAGGAGGGGACTCAAGACGACAGATACGCAGTATTTT. Translation gives CASSQRRGLKTTDTQYF.

This chain connects TRBV14 to TRBJ2-5; 10 positions agree with TRBD1. Germline values: CDR1 SGHDN, CDR2 FVKESK. The junction had 5 bases not matched to a gene; V was cut back by 5 bases and J by 2 bases. The CDR3 contains 15 residues. CDR3 nucleotide sequence: TGTGCCAGCAGCGAGACAGGGGGCCAACAAGAGACCCAGTACTTC. Encoded protein: CASSETGGQQETQYF.

This clonotype was seen repeatedly, ten times or more. The chain couples TRBV27 to TRBJ1-1; D gene uncertain. CDR1 MNHEY and CDR2 SMNVEV come from the germline V gene (reference sequence). V was trimmed by 6 bases and J by 0 bases, leaving 8 bases between them. The CDR3 has 13 amino acids. The CDR3 loop reads CASSHGMNTEAFF. The DNA of the CDR3 is TGTGCCAGCAGCCATGGGATGAACACTGAAGCTTTCTTT.

The chain carries TRBV28 and TRBJ2-5; D gene uncertain. Germline assignment: CDR1 MDHEN and CDR2 SYDVKM. The CDR3 extends over 13 amino acids. With 6 bases removed from V and 6 bases from J, the gap between germline ends came to 14 bases. The DNA for the CDR3 is TGTGCCAGCAGCCTGGTGGTCGGTCAGACCCAGTACTTC. Its protein product is CASSLVVGQTQYF.

The chain is built from TRBV7-9 and TRBJ2-5, with TRBD1 matching 9 bases. With V trimmed by 5 bases and J by 4 bases, 5 bases remained unmatched. CDR1 is SEHNR, CDR2 FQNEAQ, per germline (reference sequence). This CDR3 comprises 14 residues. CDR3 DNA: TGTGCCAGCAGCGCTGGACAGGGGCGAGAGACCCAGTACTTC. Encoded protein: CASSAGQGRETQYF.

This sequence joins TRBV3-1 and TRBJ1-2; no definite D call. Trimming took off 5 bases at V and 1 base at J, with 17 bases between the two ends. Per germline, CDR1 LGHDT and CDR2 YNNKEL (reference sequence). The CDR3 sequence is 16 residues long. The CDR3 reads CASSAGHLTFNYGYTF. CDR3 nucleotide sequence: TGTGCCAGCAGCGCGGGCCATCTAACTTTTAACTATGGCTACACCTTC. Full variable domain (outside the CDR3, taken from reference TRBV3-1 and TRBJ1-2): DTAVSQTPKYLVTQMGNDKSIKCEQNLGHDTMYWYKQDSKKFLKIMFSYNNKELIINETVPNRFSPKSPDKAHLNLHINSLELGDSAVYFCASSAGHLTFNYGYTFGSGTRLTVV.

J is TRBJ1-2 and V is TRBV7-9, with TRBD1 identical over 7 bases. Germline lookup yields CDR1 SEHNR and CDR2 FQNEAQ (reference sequence). V was pared by 1 base and J by 4 bases, with 6 bases of the junction left unmatched. This CDR3 contains 15 residues. The CDR3: CASSLEKEGAYGYTF. The CDR3 DNA is TGTGCCAGCAGCTTAGAGAAGGAGGGGGCCTATGGCTACACCTTC.

The V call is TRBV7-6, the J call TRBJ1-1, with unresolved D. The CDR3 totals 16 residues. With 4 bases removed from V and 6 bases from J, the gap between germline ends came to 21 bases. Germline-derived CDR1 and CDR2 are SGHVS and FNYEAQ. CDR3 bases: TGTGCCAGCAGCTCGCCGGCCAAACAGTTGAGTGCTGAAGCTTTCTTT. Protein product: CASSSPAKQLSAEAFF.